The sequence of this T cell receptor beta chain was determined in a study of CD8 T cells in Susac syndrome. This CDR3 contains 16 residues. Looked up from germline, CDR1 is MNHEY and CDR2 is SMNVEV (reference sequence). The V and J ends lost 6 bases and 0 bases, in that order; junction bases with no gene match: 11. Reverse transcription of roughly 0.5 to 1 ug RNA used random hexamers. A single record per CDR3 protein comes from TCRdb applying MiXCR to the immunoSEQ multiplex PCR reads. This sample has 90,000 to 150,000 distinct CDR3 sequences, with nearly 95% found just once. The sample taken for sequencing was CD4+ T cells from PBMCs. The chain has TRBV27 and TRBJ2-7; 7 nucleotides match TRBD1. The origin of this receptor is a human donor in good health. The CDR3 loop reads CASRRGQRVSSYEQYF. DNA for the CDR3: TGTGCCAGCAGAAGGGGACAGAGAGTTTCCTCCTACGAGCAGTACTTC.